The clone carrying this TCR beta chain was seen only a few times. This entry is derived from a study of identical twins. TCRdb itself ran the 5' RACE reads through MiXCR, one entry per CDR3 protein. The table has hundreds of thousands of distinct CDR3 sequences, roughly 6% seen once; the top ten hold 1.5% to 2%. This CDR3 comprises 15 residues. CDR1 and CDR2 from the germline V gene are DFQATT and SNEGSKA (reference sequence). V lost 0 bases, J lost 4 bases, and 12 bases lay in between. Sequencing was performed on naive T cells sorted from blood. The clonotype originates from a man aged 18-30 years in good health. The chain is built from TRBV20-1 and TRBJ2-2; D gene ambiguous. CDR3 sequence: CSARDNYLSTGELFF. The CDR3 DNA reads as TGCAGTGCTAGAGACAACTACCTATCCACCGGGGAGCTGTTTTTT.